One and the same sample provided the 20 T cell receptor beta chains below, sequenced in a study of blood T cell repertoires in COVID-19. Assay used: immunoSEQ multiplex PCR; TCRdb lists only in-frame clones, some missing. The sample lists 35,000 to 55,000 clones, approximately 86% occurring once. Sequenced sample: peripheral blood. Receptor source: a woman aged 70 to 79 with acute or convalescent COVID-19.

The V and J genes are TRBV29-1 and TRBJ2-3; 8 bases line up with TRBD1. The CDR3 is made up of 12 amino acids. V shed 7 bases and J 3 bases; nucleotides not matched to a gene: 3. Germline CDR1 and CDR2: SQVTM and ANQGSEA. The CDR3 coding sequence is TGCAGCGCCAGGGGGCAGACAGATACGCAGTATTTT. Protein sequence: CSARGQTDTQYF.

This chain connects TRBV14 to TRBJ1-4, with 8 bases identical to TRBD1. Germline CDR1 SGHDN, CDR2 FVKESK. The CDR3 runs to 15 residues. V shed 4 bases and J 3 bases; nucleotides not matched to a gene: 4. In nucleotides, the CDR3 is TGTGCCAGCAGCCGAGACAGGGGCCCTAATGAAAAACTGTTTTTT. It translates to CASSRDRGPNEKLFF.

This chain links TRBV6-2 or TRBV6-3 with TRBJ2-2; D uncertain. The germline CDR1 and CDR2 sequences are MNHEY and SVGEGT. CDR3 length: 15 residues. V lost 2 bases and J lost 3, with 10 bases in between. The CDR3 DNA sequence: TGTGCCAGCAGTTACCTCAGAGGCGACACCGGGGAGCTGTTTTTT. The encoded protein is CASSYLRGDTGELFF.

This clone came up a few times. This rearrangement joins TRBV7-2 to TRBJ2-7, with 8 nucleotides matching TRBD1. The trim removed 5 bases at V and 7 bases at J, leaving 10 bases unmatched. Germline values: CDR1 SGHTA, CDR2 FQGNSA. CDR3 length: 14 amino acids. This CDR3 reads CASSLGGGTGEQYF. The CDR3 coding sequence is TGTGCCAGCAGCCTGGGGGGCGGGACAGGAGAGCAGTACTTC.

V usage is TRBV5-4 and J usage is TRBJ2-7, with 7 bases aligning to TRBD1. Germline CDR1 and CDR2: SGHNT and YYREEE (reference sequence). The CDR3 is made up of 15 amino acids. J gave up 7 bases and V 0 bases, and 10 bases lay outside the gene matches. The CDR3 DNA follows: TGTGCCAGCAGCTTGGGGACAGGCGCCATTCGGGAGCAGTACTTC. Translation gives CASSLGTGAIREQYF.

This chain connects TRBV7-3 to TRBJ2-1, with 9 bases matching TRBD2. V gave up 1 base and J gave up 1 base; unmatched junction bases: 5. The germline gives CDR1 SGHTA, CDR2 FQGTGA. This CDR3 has 17 amino acids. CDR3 amino acids: CASSLRAGGVSYNEQFF. In DNA form, the CDR3 reads TGTGCCAGCAGCTTAAGGGCGGGAGGGGTGTCCTACAATGAGCAGTTCTTC.

V gene TRBV9 combines with J gene TRBJ2-4; possibly TRBD1 for D (6 bases). The length of the CDR3 is 14 residues. The germline V gene encodes CDR1 SGDLS and CDR2 YYNGEE. V dropped 0 bases and J dropped 5 bases, with 9 bases sitting between them. As DNA, the CDR3 is TGTGCCAGCAGCGTAGGGGACACCGAAAACATTCAGTACTTC. Translation gives CASSVGDTENIQYF.

This sequence joins TRBV19 and TRBJ1-2; TRBD1 agrees at 7 bases. Trimming at V came to 6 bases and at J to 8 bases, leaving 6 bases not matched to a gene. The CDR3 extends over 12 amino acids. The germline gives CDR1 LNHDA, CDR2 SQIVND (reference sequence). The CDR3 region is CASSNRGQGYTF. In nucleotides, the CDR3 is TGTGCCAGTAGCAACAGGGGCCAAGGCTACACCTTC.

The CDR3 spells CASRRAQGYGYTF. Written as DNA, the CDR3 is TGTGCCAGCAGGAGAGCACAGGGCTATGGCTACACCTTC. The chain joins TRBV6-5 to TRBJ1-2; a weak D match, TRBD1 (6 bases). The CDR3 runs to 13 residues. Trimming pared 6 bases from V and 4 bases from J, leaving 12 bases between. CDR1 is MNHEY, CDR2 SVGAGI, per germline.

There are a few counts of this clone. V is TRBV6-2 or TRBV6-3 and J is TRBJ1-2; D remains ambiguous. The CDR3 loop spans 17 amino acids. Germline lookup yields CDR1 MNHEY and CDR2 SVGEGT. Between the trimmed V and J ends, which lost 6 bases and 5 bases, there was a span of 25 bases. DNA for the CDR3: TGTGCCAGCAGCCCTAAAACCGGGTCCTCTAACCAATATGGCTACACCTTC. This encodes CASSPKTGSSNQYGYTF.

V and J are TRBV29-1 and TRBJ2-1; maybe TRBD1 (5 bases). The CDR3 has 11 amino acids. The V gene's germline CDR1 is SQVTM and CDR2 ANQGSEA. Deletions cut 5 bases from V and 13 bases from J, with 15 bases between. The CDR3 DNA reads as TGCAGCGTTAGTAGGGGCTCCGAACAGTTCTTC. Translated, it gives CSVSRGSEQFF.

This chain connects TRBV6-5 to TRBJ2-7, with D possibly matching TRBD1 (6 bases). The CDR3 contains 14 residues. The germline V gene encodes CDR1 MNHEY and CDR2 SVGAGI. V lost 6 bases to trimming and J lost 3 bases, with 15 bases between them. CDR3 residues: CASRTGSVGYEQYF. The CDR3 region has the DNA TGTGCCAGCAGGACAGGAAGCGTGGGCTACGAGCAGTACTTC.

This clone is a singleton in its sample. The CDR3 DNA reads TGTGCCAGCAGGCCGACAGGGACCTACGAGCAGTACTTC. Translation gives CASRPTGTYEQYF. The V and J genes are TRBV12-3 or TRBV12-4 and TRBJ2-7, with TRBD1 identical over 7 bases. The CDR3 consists of 13 residues. Trimming cost V 6 bases and J 2 bases; bases outside gene matches: 4.

The chain employs TRBV27 and TRBJ1-6; 7 nucleotides line up with TRBD1. With 4 bases clipped from V and 10 bases from J, the junction kept 7 bases outside the gene matches. The CDR3 runs 14 residues. Germline lookup yields CDR1 MNHEY and CDR2 SMNVEV (reference sequence). This CDR3 reads CASSYRQGSSPLHF. Written as DNA, the CDR3 is TGTGCCAGCAGTTATCGACAGGGTTCGTCACCCCTCCACTTT.

CDR3 sequence: CASSESRENTEAFF. CDR3 DNA sequence: TGTGCCAGCAGTGAATCACGGGAGAACACTGAAGCTTTCTTT. This sequence joins TRBV2 and TRBJ1-1; no reliable D call. The CDR3 contains 14 residues. Germline lookup yields CDR1 SNHLY and CDR2 FYNNEI. V was trimmed by 2 bases and J by 1 base, leaving 8 bases between them.

The rearrangement links TRBV9 to TRBJ1-3, with D hard to call. Trimming took off 0 bases at V and 4 bases at J, with 20 bases between the two ends. The CDR3 covers 18 residues. Germline V gives CDR1 SGDLS, CDR2 YYNGEE. CDR3 in DNA: TGTGCCAGCAGCGTAGAACAGAGTCCCCGTACATCAGGAAACACCATATATTTT. Protein sequence: CASSVEQSPRTSGNTIYF.

This clone was observed a few times. The J gene is TRBJ1-6, the V gene TRBV5-1; 9 bases fit TRBD1. Germline values: CDR1 SGHRS, CDR2 YFSETQ. The CDR3 has 16 amino acids. Losses at the gene ends were 5 bases for V and 5 bases for J; bases not matched to a gene: 8. CDR3 region: CASREGQGLDNSPLHF. CDR3 nucleotide sequence: TGCGCCAGCAGGGAGGGACAGGGTTTGGATAATTCACCCCTCCACTTT. Full variable domain (outside the CDR3, taken from reference TRBV5-1 and TRBJ1-6): KAGVTQTPRYLIKTRGQQVTLSCSPISGHRSVSWYQQTPGQGLQFLFEYFSETQRNKGNFPGRFSGRQFSNSRSEMNVSTLELGDSALYLCASREGQGLDNSPLHFGNGTRLTVT.

The chain joins TRBV5-1 to TRBJ1-1, with 8 bases lining up with TRBD1. After removal of 4 bases from V and 5 bases from J, the junction contained 13 bases not matched to a gene. This CDR3 is built from 16 residues. Germline CDR1 SGHRS, CDR2 YFSETQ. Here the CDR3 DNA reads TGCGCCAGCAGCAAAGCTCCAGGGGGCTCGGTAACTGAAGCTTTCTTT. It encodes CASSKAPGGSVTEAFF.

This chain uses TRBV11-2 with TRBJ2-4, with TRBD1 identical over 7 bases. CDR1 and CDR2 (germline): SGHAT, FQNNGV. The CDR3 is made up of 13 amino acids. The V and J ends lost 6 bases and 7 bases, in that order; junction bases with no gene match: 6. The CDR3 DNA reads TGTGCCAGCAGTTTAACCAGGGGGAACATTCAGTACTTC. This sequence encodes CASSLTRGNIQYF. The full variable domain, in which reference TRBV11-2 and TRBJ2-4 provide the parts outside the CDR3, is EAGVAQSPRYKIIEKRQSVAFWCNPISGHATLYWYQQILGQGPKLLIQFQNNGVVDDSQLPKDRFSAERLKGVDSTLKIQPAKLEDSAVYLCASSLTRGNIQYFGAGTRLSVL.

The chain uses TRBV2 and TRBJ2-3, with TRBD2 matching 11 bases. This CDR3 contains 19 residues. With 6 bases clipped from V and 2 bases from J, the junction kept 16 bases outside the gene matches. Germline CDR1 reads SNHLY; CDR2 reads FYNNEI. The CDR3 coding sequence is TGTGCCAGCAGGGACTCTCCGGGACTAGCGGTTAGCCCCACAGATACGCAGTATTTT. Translating it yields CASRDSPGLAVSPTDTQYF.